The 32 T cell receptor beta chains below come from one sample, sequenced in a study of T-cell memory formation after mild COVID-19. Using its own MiXCR run on the 5' RACE reads, TCRdb lists one record per CDR3 protein. The table lists 40,000 to 60,000 distinct CDR3 sequences, under 7.5% of them singletons, with roughly 1.5% in the top ten. Sequences were obtained from PBMCs or a T cell subset sorted from them (not recorded which). These receptors came from a man between 18 and 29 years old who had mild COVID-19 (a few samples of this study predate the infection). Cell type and time point are not known.

The J gene is TRBJ2-3, the V gene TRBV20-1, with unresolved D. This CDR3 region has 15 residues. Deletions cut 0 bases from V and 1 base from J, with 11 bases between. Per germline, CDR1 DFQATT and CDR2 SNEGSKA (reference sequence). The CDR3 loop reads CSARESQSGTDTQYF. The CDR3 DNA reads as TGCAGTGCTAGAGAGAGCCAGTCAGGCACAGATACGCAGTATTTT.

V and J are TRBV2 and TRBJ2-7; D is uncertain. Germline V lookup: CDR1 SNHLY, CDR2 FYNNEI. Trimming shortened V by 8 bases and J by 2 bases, and 13 bases separated the two germline ends. The CDR3 spans 13 residues. CDR3 nucleotide sequence: TGTGCCAGCGGTAGGACCCGGGCCTACGAGCAGTACTTC. It is translated as CASGRTRAYEQYF.

This clonotype turned up a few times. The rearrangement joins TRBV7-9 to TRBJ2-2; TRBD2 aligns across 8 bases. Germline V gene lookup returns CDR1 SEHNR and CDR2 FQNEAQ (reference sequence). J lost 3 bases, V lost 8 bases, and 11 bases had no gene match. The length of the CDR3 is 16 residues. The CDR3 is CASGDVSGGDTGELFF. The CDR3 DNA is TGTGCCAGCGGGGACGTCTCGGGAGGGGACACCGGGGAGCTGTTTTTT.

This clonotype was seen a few times. The chain couples TRBV4-1 to TRBJ1-6; D is perhaps TRBD1 (5 bases). Deletions cut 3 bases from V and 10 bases from J, with 13 bases between. From germline, CDR1 is MGHRA and CDR2 YSYEKL. This CDR3 has 14 amino acids. CDR3 in amino acids: CASSHPGWSSPLHF. In DNA, the CDR3 is TGCGCCAGCAGCCACCCAGGGTGGAGCTCACCCCTCCACTTT.

This clonotype was seen a handful of times. The chain has TRBV7-2 and TRBJ1-2, with D tentatively TRBD1 (6 bases). The CDR3 consists of 14 residues. Germline V gives CDR1 SGHTA, CDR2 FQGNSA. With 5 bases removed from V and 1 base from J, the gap between germline ends came to 11 bases. The CDR3 region has the DNA TGTGCCAGCAGCCGCGGACAGATTAACTATGGCTACACCTTC. Translated, it gives CASSRGQINYGYTF.

This clonotype was detected many times. This sequence joins TRBV4-2 and TRBJ2-3; unclear D gene. V was shortened by 4 bases and J by 1 base, with 9 bases between the two germline ends. CDR1 LGHNA and CDR2 YNFKEQ come from the germline V gene. CDR3 size: 14 residues. CDR3 in DNA: TGTGCCAGCAGCCGGAACCTAGGCACAGATACGCAGTATTTT. Translating gives CASSRNLGTDTQYF.

Many counts were recorded for this clonotype. V and J are TRBV4-2 and TRBJ2-3; D possibly corresponds to TRBD2 (6 bases). Germline CDR1 is LGHNA and CDR2 is YNFKEQ. The CDR3 sequence is 17 residues long. The ends were cut back, 3 bases at V and 6 bases at J, with 22 bases in the middle. The chain's CDR3 is CASSQAGGAGTIDTQYF. The DNA for the CDR3 is TGTGCCAGCAGCCAGGCCGGCGGGGCGGGAACGATTGATACGCAGTATTTT.

The rearrangement joins TRBV6-2 or TRBV6-3 to TRBJ2-7, with D tentatively TRBD2 (6 bases). CDR1 and CDR2 from the germline V gene are MNHEY and SVGEGT. V lost 6 bases to trimming and J lost 6 bases, with 12 bases between them. The CDR3 spans 12 residues. CDR3 amino acids: CASSWTIFEQYF. CDR3 coding DNA: TGTGCCAGCAGCTGGACTATCTTCGAGCAGTACTTC.

Remarks on this clonotype: A much larger clone differs by one base, so this may be a read error. The chain carries TRBV4-2 and TRBJ1-1; D remains ambiguous. Germline values: CDR1 LGHNA, CDR2 YNFKEQ. V was cut by 3 bases and J by 0 bases, with 17 bases left in between. CDR3 size: 17 residues. In DNA form, the CDR3 reads TGTGCCAGCAGCCACAAACCTGTGGGAATTATGAACACTGAAGCTTTCTTT. This gives the protein CASSHKPVGIMNTEAFF.

This clonotype appeared a few times. This chain links TRBV7-9 with TRBJ2-1; 8 bases agree with TRBD2. The V gene's germline CDR1 is SEHNR and CDR2 FQNEAQ (reference sequence). The trim removed 3 bases at V and 2 bases at J, leaving 3 bases unmatched. The CDR3 extends over 15 amino acids. The CDR3 DNA follows: TGTGCCAGCAGCTTCCGCGGGGGGCCCTACAATGAGCAGTTCTTC. Protein product: CASSFRGGPYNEQFF.

The V gene is TRBV4-1, the J gene TRBJ1-2, with TRBD1 as a possible D gene (6 bases). Germline V gene data show CDR1 as MGHRA and CDR2 as YSYEKL. The CDR3 totals 18 residues. Trimming pared 1 base from V and 2 bases from J, leaving 20 bases between. The chain's CDR3 is CASSQVLIKRGANYGYTF. CDR3 bases: TGCGCCAGCAGCCAAGTATTAATTAAAAGGGGGGCAAACTATGGCTACACCTTC.

In its sample, this clonotype was seen many times. The J gene is TRBJ2-3, the V gene TRBV24-1; D possibly corresponds to TRBD2 (6 bases). V was cut by 3 bases and J by 2 bases, with 14 bases left in between. The germline V gene has CDR1 KGHDR and CDR2 SFDVKD. The CDR3 covers 16 residues. In DNA form, the CDR3 reads TGTGCCACCAGTGATCCCCGGCGGGGCGACACAGATACGCAGTATTTT. Residues: CATSDPRRGDTDTQYF.

The sample holds a few counts of this clonotype. J is TRBJ2-5 and V is TRBV12-3 or TRBV12-4; D is uncertain. V was clipped by 5 bases and J by 7 bases, with 8 bases between them. CDR3 length equals 11 residues. This CDR3 is CASSLEGTQYF. The CDR3 DNA reads TGTGCCAGCAGTCTCGAAGGGACCCAGTACTTC.

This clonotype was counted ten times or more. The J gene is TRBJ2-3, the V gene TRBV7-2; D may be TRBD2 (5 bases). CDR3 size: 12 residues. CDR1 is SGHTA, CDR2 FQGNSA, per germline. Trimming left V 8 bases short and J 4 bases short, with 10 bases between. CDR3 DNA: TGTGCCAGCGGCGGGTACGCAGATACGCAGTATTTT. Its translation: CASGGYADTQYF. Full variable domain (outside the CDR3, taken from reference TRBV7-2 and TRBJ2-3): GAGVSQSPSNKVTEKGKDVELRCDPISGHTALYWYRQSLGQGLEFLIYFQGNSAPDKSGLPSDRFSAERTGGSVSTLTIQRTQQEDSAVYLCASGGYADTQYFGPGTRLTVL.

There are a few counts of this clonotype. V and J are TRBV5-1 and TRBJ2-3, with 10 bases lining up with TRBD2. Germline V gene lookup returns CDR1 SGHRS and CDR2 YFSETQ. V lost 0 bases and J lost 4; bases outside the gene matches: 11. The CDR3 totals 18 residues. In nucleotides, the CDR3 is TGCGCCAGCAGCTTGGGGGTCCGGAGCGGGGGGGCCCCAGATACGCAGTATTTT. This translates into CASSLGVRSGGAPDTQYF.

This clonotype was found a few times. This chain uses TRBV20-1 with TRBJ1-2; TRBD1 might be the D (5 bases). The germline V gene encodes CDR1 DFQATT and CDR2 SNEGSKA (reference sequence). The V gene lost 7 bases and the J gene lost 7 bases, with 16 bases spanning the gap. This CDR3 contains 12 residues. CDR3 residues: CSGKEGRPGYTF. CDR3 coding DNA: TGCAGTGGCAAGGAGGGACGTCCTGGCTACACCTTC.

This clonotype was observed many times. The V and J genes are TRBV7-3 and TRBJ2-2, with 11 bases identical to TRBD2. Germline V gene lookup returns CDR1 SGHTA and CDR2 FQGTGA. The CDR3 has 16 residues. V was clipped by 5 bases and J by 5 bases; unmatched bases: 7. The CDR3 DNA is TGTGCCAGCAGCGTGACTAGCGGGGAATCTACCGGGGAGCTGTTTTTT. Translation: CASSVTSGESTGELFF.

This clonotype showed up just a few times. This rearrangement joins TRBV4-1 to TRBJ1-1, with TRBD1 matching 10 bases. CDR1 and CDR2 (germline): MGHRA, YSYEKL. The CDR3 consists of 15 residues. V lost 3 bases and J lost 10; bases outside the gene matches: 11. In DNA, the CDR3 is TGCGCCAGCAGCCACCCCCCCGCCGGGACAGGGGCAGCTTTCTTT. This gives the protein CASSHPPAGTGAAFF.

This clonotype was counted at least ten times. V and J are TRBV7-2 and TRBJ2-5; tentative D call: TRBD1 (6 bases). Germline CDR1 is SGHTA and CDR2 is FQGNSA. Trimming stripped 5 bases from V and 6 bases from J, with 22 bases between. CDR3 size: 16 residues. This chain's CDR3 is CASSQEPRGGRKTQYF. For the CDR3, the DNA is TGTGCCAGCAGCCAAGAGCCCAGGGGTGGGAGAAAGACCCAGTACTTC.

In this sample, this clonotype turned up a few times. The V and J genes are TRBV7-3 and TRBJ2-1; no definite D call. CDR1 and CDR2 from the germline V gene are SGHTA and FQGTGA. V lost 5 bases and J 5 bases, leaving 13 bases between the germline ends. CDR3 length equals 14 residues. CDR3 protein: CASSPPGLNNEQFF. The CDR3 DNA follows: TGTGCCAGCAGCCCTCCCGGGTTGAACAATGAGCAGTTCTTC.

Many counts were recorded for this clonotype. The genes are TRBV28 and TRBJ1-2; no definite D call. The germline V and J ends were trimmed by 9 bases and 4 bases, with 18 bases remaining between them. Germline loops: CDR1 MDHEN, CDR2 SYDVKM. The CDR3 covers 14 residues. As DNA, the CDR3 is TGTGCCAGTGAGCCCCAGGCCATTCCCTATGGCTACACCTTC. Translated, it gives CASEPQAIPYGYTF.

Comment on this clonotype: The junction shows a germline mismatch at one end, possibly a read error. This chain joins TRBV18 and TRBJ1-4; TRBD1 matches 8 bases. Germline V gene sequence: CDR1 KGHSH, CDR2 LQKENI. The CDR3 runs to 16 residues. The CDR3, as DNA: TGTGCCAGCTCGCCAGCCCGGGACAGGTTTAATGGAAAACTGTTTTTT. Translating it yields CASSPARDRFNGKLFF.

This clonotype was seen more than once but under ten times. The chain uses TRBV24-1 and TRBJ2-1; 8 bases line up with TRBD2. Per germline, CDR1 KGHDR and CDR2 SFDVKD. V was clipped by 4 bases and J by 5 bases; unmatched bases: 6. The CDR3 consists of 15 residues. The CDR3 protein is CATSETGTRHNEQFF. DNA for the CDR3: TGTGCCACCAGTGAAACCGGGACTAGACACAATGAGCAGTTCTTC.

In its sample, this clonotype was seen a few times. The chain combines TRBV20-1 with TRBJ2-5; 7 nucleotides match TRBD1. The length of the CDR3 is 13 residues. Germline CDR1 is DFQATT and CDR2 is SNEGSKA (reference sequence). With V trimmed by 1 base and J by 3 bases, 2 bases remained unmatched. The CDR3 DNA reads TGCAGTGCTAGAGTTGGGACAGAAGAGACCCAGTACTTC. It translates to CSARVGTEETQYF.

This clonotype has at least ten counts. The chain couples TRBV11-2 to TRBJ2-7, with TRBD2 as a possible D gene (5 bases). The germline CDR1 and CDR2 sequences are SGHAT and FQNNGV. The CDR3 contains 15 residues. Trimming stripped 3 bases from V and 10 bases from J, with 22 bases between. The CDR3 bases are TGTGCCAGCAGCTTTCGCGGAGGCATGATTTTTCAACAGTACTTC. Translating gives CASSFRGGMIFQQYF.

This clonotype was found many times. The V call is TRBV7-2, the J call TRBJ2-4; perhaps D is TRBD1 or TRBD2 (5 bases each). The V gene's germline CDR1 is SGHTA and CDR2 FQGNSA. The CDR3 sequence is 16 residues long. The ends were cut back, 8 bases at V and 3 bases at J, with 20 bases in the middle. The CDR3 reads CASPTLRDGGKNIQYF. CDR3 bases: TGTGCCAGCCCAACCCTCAGGGATGGAGGCAAAAACATTCAGTACTTC.

This chain links TRBV28 with TRBJ1-1; D remains unclear. Trimming pared 6 bases from V and 4 bases from J, leaving 9 bases between. In germline, CDR1 is MDHEN, CDR2 SYDVKM. The CDR3 consists of 12 residues. CDR3 amino acids: CASRVGSTEAFF. In DNA form, the CDR3 reads TGTGCCAGCAGGGTTGGTAGCACTGAAGCTTTCTTT.

The chain is built from TRBV7-9 and TRBJ2-5, with D tentatively TRBD1 or TRBD2 (5 bases each). Germline V gene data show CDR1 as SEHNR and CDR2 as FQNEAQ (reference sequence). Trimming cost V 2 bases and J 6 bases, with 16 bases left between them. The CDR3 has 15 residues. The CDR3 sequence: CASSLSGTLGQTQYF. CDR3 DNA sequence: TGTGCCAGCAGCTTATCCGGGACCTTGGGGCAGACCCAGTACTTC.

V gene TRBV20-1 combines with J gene TRBJ2-5, with 8 bases fitting TRBD2. Germline CDR1 and CDR2: DFQATT and SNEGSKA (reference sequence). Losses at the gene ends were 6 bases for V and 5 bases for J; bases not matched to a gene: 11. The CDR3 extends over 14 amino acids. The CDR3 protein is CSALGGGDGETQYF. The DNA for the CDR3 is TGCAGTGCCCTCGGGGGGGGCGACGGTGAGACCCAGTACTTC.

This chain joins TRBV9 and TRBJ1-2; D possibly corresponds to TRBD1 (5 bases). V gave up 1 base and J gave up 5 bases, with 15 bases separating them. Germline values: CDR1 SGDLS, CDR2 YYNGEE. This CDR3 is built from 15 residues. For the CDR3, the DNA is TGTGCCAGCAGCGTAAGCCCACAGGCGTATTATGGCTACACCTTC. It is translated as CASSVSPQAYYGYTF.

The CDR3 nucleotides are TGTGCCAGCAGCTTGGACAAGACCGGGGAGCTGTTTTTT. This encodes CASSLDKTGELFF. The chain has TRBV7-3 and TRBJ2-2; D is perhaps TRBD1 (5 bases). CDR3 length equals 13 residues. Trimming shortened V by 3 bases and J by 5 bases, and 7 bases separated the two germline ends. The germline V gene has CDR1 SGHTA and CDR2 FQGTGA.

This clonotype is medium-sized. The V and J genes are TRBV28 and TRBJ2-7, with D perhaps matching TRBD2 (7 bases). Trimming removed 7 bases from V and 4 bases from J, with 17 bases in between. CDR1 and CDR2 from the germline V gene are MDHEN and SYDVKM. This CDR3 contains 14 residues. In nucleotides, the CDR3 is TGTGCCAGCACGATGGGAGGGACACCTTACGAGCAGTACGTC. It encodes CASTMGGTPYEQYV.